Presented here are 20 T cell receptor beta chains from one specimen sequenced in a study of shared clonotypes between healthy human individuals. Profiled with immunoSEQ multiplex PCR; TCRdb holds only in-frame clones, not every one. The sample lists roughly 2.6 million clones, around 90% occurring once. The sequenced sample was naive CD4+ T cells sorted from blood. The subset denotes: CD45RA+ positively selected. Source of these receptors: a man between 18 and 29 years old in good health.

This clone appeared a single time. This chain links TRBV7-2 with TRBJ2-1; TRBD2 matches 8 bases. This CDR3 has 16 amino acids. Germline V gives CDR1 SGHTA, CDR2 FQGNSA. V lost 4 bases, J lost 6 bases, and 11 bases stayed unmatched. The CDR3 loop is CASSSTGLGPINEQFF. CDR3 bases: TGTGCCAGCAGCTCAACGGGACTAGGCCCAATCAATGAGCAGTTCTTC.

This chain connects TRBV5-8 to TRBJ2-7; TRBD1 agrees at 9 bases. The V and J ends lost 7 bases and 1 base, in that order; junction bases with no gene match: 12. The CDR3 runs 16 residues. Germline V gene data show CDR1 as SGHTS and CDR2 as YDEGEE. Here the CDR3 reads CASAPTGTGFSYEQYF. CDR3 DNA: TGTGCCAGCGCTCCAACCGGGACAGGGTTTTCCTACGAGCAGTACTTC.

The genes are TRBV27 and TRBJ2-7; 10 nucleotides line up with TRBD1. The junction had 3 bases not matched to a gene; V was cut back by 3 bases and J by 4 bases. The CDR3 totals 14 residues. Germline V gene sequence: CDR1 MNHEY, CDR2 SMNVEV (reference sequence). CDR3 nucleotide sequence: TGTGCCAGCAGTTTGGGGACAGGGGTTTACGAGCAGTACTTC. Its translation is CASSLGTGVYEQYF.

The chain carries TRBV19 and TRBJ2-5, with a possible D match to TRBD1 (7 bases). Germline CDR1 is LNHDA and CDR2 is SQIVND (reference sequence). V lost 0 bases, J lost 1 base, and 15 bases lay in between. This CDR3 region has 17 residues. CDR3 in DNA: TGTGCCAGTAGTATAGATGGGCCAGGGGGGCTCCAAGAGACCCAGTACTTC. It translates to CASSIDGPGGLQETQYF.

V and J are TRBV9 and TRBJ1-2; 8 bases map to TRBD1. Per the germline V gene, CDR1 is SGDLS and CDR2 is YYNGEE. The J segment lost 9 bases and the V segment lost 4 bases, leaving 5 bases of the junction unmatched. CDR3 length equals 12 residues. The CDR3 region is CASSPGQGSYTF. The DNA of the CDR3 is TGTGCCAGCAGCCCAGGACAGGGCAGCTACACCTTC.

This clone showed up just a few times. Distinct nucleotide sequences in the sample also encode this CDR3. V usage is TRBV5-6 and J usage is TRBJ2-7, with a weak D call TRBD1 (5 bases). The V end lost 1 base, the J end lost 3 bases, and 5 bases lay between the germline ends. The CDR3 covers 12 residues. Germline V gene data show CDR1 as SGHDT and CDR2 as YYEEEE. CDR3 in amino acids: CASSLQGYEQYF. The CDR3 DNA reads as TGTGCCAGCAGCTTGCAGGGCTACGAGCAGTACTTC.

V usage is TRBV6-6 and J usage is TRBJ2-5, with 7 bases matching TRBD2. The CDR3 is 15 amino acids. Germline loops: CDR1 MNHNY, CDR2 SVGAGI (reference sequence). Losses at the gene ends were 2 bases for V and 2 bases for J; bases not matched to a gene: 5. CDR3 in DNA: TGTGCCAGCAGTTACGGGGGGGGAAAGCAAGAGACCCAGTACTTC. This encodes CASSYGGGKQETQYF.

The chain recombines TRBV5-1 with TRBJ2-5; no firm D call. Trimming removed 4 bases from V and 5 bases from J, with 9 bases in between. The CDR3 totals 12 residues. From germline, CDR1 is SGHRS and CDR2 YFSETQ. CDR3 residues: CASSELRETQYF. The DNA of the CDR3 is TGCGCCAGCAGCGAGCTACGGGAGACCCAGTACTTC.

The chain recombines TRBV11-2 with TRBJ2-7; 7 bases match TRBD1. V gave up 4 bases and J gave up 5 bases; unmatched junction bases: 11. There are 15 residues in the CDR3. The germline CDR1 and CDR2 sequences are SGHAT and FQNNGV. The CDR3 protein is CASSSRDRASDEQYF. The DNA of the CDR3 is TGTGCCAGCAGCTCAAGAGACAGGGCCTCTGACGAGCAGTACTTC.

CDR3 coding DNA: TGTGCCAGCAGCGCCGGACAGGGGGTGGGGGAGCAGTACTTC. Protein product: CASSAGQGVGEQYF. The J gene is TRBJ2-7, the V gene TRBV11-2; 10 positions match TRBD1. The ends lost 5 bases at V and 7 bases at J; junction bases unmatched: 8. This CDR3 has 14 amino acids. Germline-derived CDR1 and CDR2 are SGHAT and FQNNGV.

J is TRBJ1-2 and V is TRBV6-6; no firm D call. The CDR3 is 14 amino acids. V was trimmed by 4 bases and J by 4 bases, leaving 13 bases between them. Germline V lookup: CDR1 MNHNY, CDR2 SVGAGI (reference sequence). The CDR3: CASSSGSGPYGYTF. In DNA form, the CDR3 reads TGTGCCAGCAGTTCCGGGTCGGGTCCCTATGGCTACACCTTC.

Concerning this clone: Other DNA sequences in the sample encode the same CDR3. The CDR3 sequence: CAIGQGGNQPQHF. DNA of the CDR3: TGTGCCATCGGACAGGGTGGCAATCAGCCCCAGCATTTT. The chain couples TRBV10-3 to TRBJ1-5, with 8 positions matching TRBD1. Trimming at V came to 8 bases and at J to 2 bases, leaving 2 bases not matched to a gene. The germline V gene has CDR1 ENHRY and CDR2 SYGVKD. There are 13 residues in the CDR3.

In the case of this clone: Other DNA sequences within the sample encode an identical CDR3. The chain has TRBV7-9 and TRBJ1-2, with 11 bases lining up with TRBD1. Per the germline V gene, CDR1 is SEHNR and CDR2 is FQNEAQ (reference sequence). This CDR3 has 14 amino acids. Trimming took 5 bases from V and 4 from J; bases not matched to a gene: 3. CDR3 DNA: TGTGCCAGCAGCCGGGACAGGGGGACCTATGGCTACACCTTC. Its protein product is CASSRDRGTYGYTF.

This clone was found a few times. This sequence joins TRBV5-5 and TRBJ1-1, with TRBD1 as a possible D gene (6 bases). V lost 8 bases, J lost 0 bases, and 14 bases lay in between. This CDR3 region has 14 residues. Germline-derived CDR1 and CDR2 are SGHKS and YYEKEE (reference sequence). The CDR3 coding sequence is TGTGCCAGTGGGGGCCTCCCTTTGAACACTGAAGCTTTCTTT. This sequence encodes CASGGLPLNTEAFF.

CDR3 in DNA: TGTGCCAGCAGTTTCCTAGCGGGAGGCGATACGCAGTATTTT. Protein: CASSFLAGGDTQYF. This rearrangement joins TRBV2 to TRBJ2-3; 11 bases agree with TRBD2. This CDR3 has 14 amino acids. The V segment lost 5 bases and the J segment 6 bases; nucleotides outside the gene matches: 4. Germline V gene data show CDR1 as SNHLY and CDR2 as FYNNEI.

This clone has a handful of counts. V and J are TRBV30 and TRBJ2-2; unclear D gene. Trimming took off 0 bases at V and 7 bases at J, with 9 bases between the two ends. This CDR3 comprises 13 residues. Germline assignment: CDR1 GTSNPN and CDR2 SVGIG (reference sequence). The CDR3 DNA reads TGTGCCTGGAGTGTCCTCCTCGTCGGGGAGCTGTTTTTT. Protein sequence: CAWSVLLVGELFF.

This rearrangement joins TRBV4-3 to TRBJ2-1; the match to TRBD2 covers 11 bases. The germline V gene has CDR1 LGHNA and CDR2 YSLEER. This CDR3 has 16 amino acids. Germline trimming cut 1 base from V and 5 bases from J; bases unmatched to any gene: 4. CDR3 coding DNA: TGCGCCAGCAGCCAAGGGATGACTAGCGGGAACAATGAGCAGTTCTTC. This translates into CASSQGMTSGNNEQFF.

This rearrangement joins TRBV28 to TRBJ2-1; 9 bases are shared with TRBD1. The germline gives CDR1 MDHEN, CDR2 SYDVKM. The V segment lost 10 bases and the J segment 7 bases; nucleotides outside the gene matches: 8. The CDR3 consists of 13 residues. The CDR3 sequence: CATRTGVSNEQFF. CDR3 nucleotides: TGTGCCACCCGGACAGGGGTGAGTAATGAGCAGTTCTTC.

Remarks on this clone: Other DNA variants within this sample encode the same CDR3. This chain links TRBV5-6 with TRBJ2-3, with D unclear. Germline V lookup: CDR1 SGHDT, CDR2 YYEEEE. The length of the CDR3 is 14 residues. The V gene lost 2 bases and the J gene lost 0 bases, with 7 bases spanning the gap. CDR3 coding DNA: TGTGCCAGCAGCTTCGGGTTGAGCACAGATACGCAGTATTTT. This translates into CASSFGLSTDTQYF.

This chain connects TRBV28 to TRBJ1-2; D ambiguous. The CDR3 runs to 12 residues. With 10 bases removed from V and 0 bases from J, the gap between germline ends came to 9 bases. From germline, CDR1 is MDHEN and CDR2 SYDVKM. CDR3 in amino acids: CAITQANYGYTF. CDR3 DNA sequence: TGTGCCATCACGCAGGCTAACTATGGCTACACCTTC.